A selection of T cell receptor beta chains follows, all from one sample in a study of beta chain features in type 1 diabetes. Generated by immunoSEQ multiplex PCR, the TCRdb table keeps only in-frame clones and is missing some. The sample includes under 350,000 clones, 13% to 15% of them seen just once. Sequencing was carried out using naive CD4+ T cells from blood. These receptors originate from a man under 40 with type 1 diabetes. Each CDR3 is given with its conserved first and last residue. The D gene is left open where the match is weak. For some rows the clone size is stated as once, few or many, or as a class when expanded; others skip it.

D gene	CDR3 length	clone size	V gene	J gene	CDR3 DNA	CDR3 protein
TRBD2	15	few	TRBV7-9	TRBJ2-1	TGTGCCAGCACCCCTAGCGGGAGCTCCTACAATGAGCAGTTCTTC	CASTPSGSSYNEQFF
NA	13	NA	TRBV7-9	TRBJ2-5	TGTGCCAGCAGCTTATCCGGGGAAGAGACCCAGTACTTC	CASSLSGEETQYF
NA	18	NA	TRBV15	TRBJ2-3	TGTGCCACCAGCAAGGACAGTCGCGGGCCCCCTCGCACAGATACGCAGTATTTT	CATSKDSRGPPRTDTQYF
NA	16	few	TRBV7-9	TRBJ2-3	TGTGCCAGCAGCGGTAACCCCGGGACATACACAGATACGCAGTATTTT	CASSGNPGTYTDTQYF
NA	15	few	TRBV18	TRBJ2-1	TGTGCCAGCTCACCATCGGACGCCAGGGGGAGGGAGCAGTTCTTC	CASSPSDARGREQFF
NA	17	NA	TRBV27	TRBJ2-7	TGTGCCAGCAGTTTAATTGGTCTAGCGTCGCCAACCTACGAGCAGTACTTC	CASSLIGLASPTYEQYF
NA	14	few	TRBV18	TRBJ1-2	TGTGCCAGCTCACCACAGCAGGGCCCCGAGGGCTACACCTTC	CASSPQQGPEGYTF
NA	15	NA	TRBV5-1	TRBJ2-4	TGCGCCAGCAGCCCTCTCGGGGGAGCCAAAAACATTCAGTACTTC	CASSPLGGAKNIQYF
NA	15	few	TRBV19	TRBJ1-5	TGTGCCAGTAGTTTCGGGGGAAGGGACAATCAGCCCCAGCATTTT	CASSFGGRDNQPQHF
NA	13	few	TRBV7-9	TRBJ2-1	TGTGCCAGCACCGCGGGAACGTACAATGAGCAGTTCTTC	CASTAGTYNEQFF
NA	15	few	TRBV5-4	TRBJ1-3	TGTGCCAGCAGCCTCGACTCCCTTACTGGAAACACCATATATTTT	CASSLDSLTGNTIYF
TRBD2	16	NA	TRBV2	TRBJ2-7	TGTGCCAGCAGTGATGTTCGGACTAGCGGGAGTTACGAGCAGTACTTC	CASSDVRTSGSYEQYF
TRBD1	15	NA	TRBV5-4	TRBJ1-1	TGTGCCAGCAGCTCCCCGGGACAGGGGGCGAAGGTAGCTTTCTTT	CASSSPGQGAKVAFF
TRBD1	15	few	TRBV7-2	TRBJ2-7	TGTGCCAGCAGCCGGACAGGTGTGGTCTCCTACGAGCAGTACTTC	CASSRTGVVSYEQYF
NA	13	few	TRBV29-1	TRBJ1-1	TGCAGCGTCGAGAAACAGGAGAACACTGAAGCTTTCTTT	CSVEKQENTEAFF
NA	12	NA	TRBV7-3	TRBJ2-7	TGTGCCAGCAGCCCCAAGGGGGACGAGCAGTACTTC	CASSPKGDEQYF
NA	14	NA	TRBV5-1	TRBJ2-5	TGCGCCAGCAGCACCGGACACGAACAAGAGACCCAGTACTTC	CASSTGHEQETQYF
NA	15	NA	TRBV18	TRBJ2-7	TGTGCCAGCTCACCGGGCTTGCAGCAGATCTACGAGCAGTACTTC	CASSPGLQQIYEQYF
TRBD2	16	few	TRBV4-2	TRBJ2-1	TGTGCCAGCAGCCAACTGGGCGGGGGGCCAGACAATGAGCAGTTCTTC	CASSQLGGGPDNEQFF
TRBD1	16	NA	TRBV4-2	TRBJ2-4	TGTGCCAGCAGCCACACGGACAGGTCAGCCAAAAACATTCAGTACTTC	CASSHTDRSAKNIQYF
NA	15	few	TRBV9	TRBJ2-6	TGTGCCAGCAGCGTAGCGGGGTCTGGGGCCAACGTCCTGACTTTC	CASSVAGSGANVLTF
TRBD1	16	NA	TRBV5-1	TRBJ1-2	TGCGCCAGCAGCTTGGTCGGGGGGACAGGGAACTATGGCTACACCTTC	CASSLVGGTGNYGYTF
TRBD1	16	few	TRBV5-1	TRBJ2-2	TGCGCCAGCAGCTTGTCTGGGACAGCGAACACCGGGGAGCTGTTTTTT	CASSLSGTANTGELFF
NA	13	NA	TRBV9	TRBJ2-1	TGTGCCAGCAGCGGACAGTACTACAATGAGCAGTTCTTC	CASSGQYYNEQFF
TRBD1	14	few	TRBV7-9	TRBJ2-4	TGTGCCAGCAGCTTAGTAGGGGGCGCAGGCATTCAGTACTTC	CASSLVGGAGIQYF
TRBD1	13	NA	TRBV27	TRBJ1-3	TGTGCCACCAGAGGGACAGGGGGAAACACCATATATTTT	CATRGTGGNTIYF
NA	13	NA	TRBV11-1	TRBJ1-1	TGTGCCAGCAGCCCAGGCCTCAACACTGAAGCTTTCTTT	CASSPGLNTEAFF
NA	15	NA	TRBV4-3	TRBJ2-1	TGCGCCAGCAGCCAAGATATCACCGGCTACAATGAGCAGTTCTTC	CASSQDITGYNEQFF
TRBD1	14	few	TRBV6-5	TRBJ1-2	TGTGCCAGCAGACAGGGGGGGGCTTACTATGGCTACACCTTC	CASRQGGAYYGYTF
NA	13	NA	TRBV2	TRBJ1-5	TGTGCCAGCAGGAAGGACTCGAATCAGCCCCAGCATTTT	CASRKDSNQPQHF
TRBD2	16	few	TRBV7-9	TRBJ2-1	TGTGCCAGCAGGACCCGGACTAGCGGGAGCGGGAATGAGCAGTTCTTC	CASRTRTSGSGNEQFF
NA	15	NA	TRBV11-2	TRBJ1-1	TGTGCCAGCAGCTTAGATGGACTGCTACGTTCTGAAGCTTTCTTT	CASSLDGLLRSEAFF
NA	13	NA	TRBV9	TRBJ2-1	TGTGCCAGCAGCGTAGGGGCTGACAATGAGCAGTTCTTC	CASSVGADNEQFF
NA	15	few	TRBV28	TRBJ2-3	TGTGCCAGCAGTTTAAGAATGGGAGGCGCAGATACGCAGTATTTT	CASSLRMGGADTQYF
NA	13	few	TRBV7-9	TRBJ1-3	TGTGCCAGCAAGAGGGCGACTGGAAACACCATATATTTT	CASKRATGNTIYF
NA	14	once	TRBV5-6	TRBJ2-1	TGTGCCAGCACCCTCCTGGCGGATTACAATGAGCAGTTCTTC	CASTLLADYNEQFF
TRBD1	15	few	TRBV18	TRBJ1-5	TGTGCCAGCTCACCAACGGGACAGCTGAATCAGCCCCAGCATTTT	CASSPTGQLNQPQHF
NA	10	few	TRBV29-1	TRBJ2-7	TGCAGCGTCCGAGGGAGTGAGCAGTACTTC	CSVRGSEQYF
NA	13	few	TRBV18	TRBJ2-7	TGTGCCAGCTCACCAGTTAGCACCTACGAGCAGTACTTC	CASSPVSTYEQYF
NA	16	NA	TRBV5-1	TRBJ2-1	TGCGCCAGCAGCCTCCACTTAGCGTTATCCTACAATGAGCAGTTCTTC	CASSLHLALSYNEQFF
NA	13	few	TRBV7-2	TRBJ1-5	TGTGCCAGCAGCTTCAACACAGCTCAGCCCCAGCATTTT	CASSFNTAQPQHF
TRBD1	17	NA	TRBV7-3	TRBJ2-6	TGTGCCAGCAGCCACGGACAGGGTCCCGCCGGGGCCAACGTCCTGACTTTC	CASSHGQGPAGANVLTF
NA	15	NA	TRBV5-1	TRBJ1-1	TGCGCCAGCAGCTCCCGCCGTGGCGGGGAGACTGAAGCTTTCTTT	CASSSRRGGETEAFF
NA	14	NA	TRBV30	TRBJ1-4	TGTGCCTGGAGTGTGGGGGGGAGTGATGAAAAACTGTTTTTT	CAWSVGGSDEKLFF
NA	13	few	TRBV7-2	TRBJ2-3	TGTGCCAGCAGCTCTCGAGGGACAGATACGCAGTATTTT	CASSSRGTDTQYF
NA	12	few	TRBV19	TRBJ1-1	TGTGCCAGTAGAAGCTCAGGGACTGAAGCTTTCTTT	CASRSSGTEAFF
NA	11	NA	TRBV29-1	TRBJ1-4	TGCAGCGTTCGAATGGGGGGGCTTATGTTTTTT	CSVRMGGLMFF
TRBD1	14	NA	TRBV7-8	TRBJ2-7	TGTGCCAGCAGCCCGCGGGACAGGGCCTACGAGCAGTACTTC	CASSPRDRAYEQYF
NA	14	NA	TRBV5-1	TRBJ1-2	TGCGCCAGCAGCTTCGCACAGCCCAACTATGGCTACACCTTC	CASSFAQPNYGYTF
TRBD1	15	few	TRBV4-3	TRBJ2-3	TGCGCCAGCAGGCGGACAGGGGGATGGACAGATACGCAGTATTTT	CASRRTGGWTDTQYF
NA	12	NA	TRBV28	TRBJ2-3	TGTGCCAGCTCCCCAACAGGGAGGGCGCAGTATTTT	CASSPTGRAQYF